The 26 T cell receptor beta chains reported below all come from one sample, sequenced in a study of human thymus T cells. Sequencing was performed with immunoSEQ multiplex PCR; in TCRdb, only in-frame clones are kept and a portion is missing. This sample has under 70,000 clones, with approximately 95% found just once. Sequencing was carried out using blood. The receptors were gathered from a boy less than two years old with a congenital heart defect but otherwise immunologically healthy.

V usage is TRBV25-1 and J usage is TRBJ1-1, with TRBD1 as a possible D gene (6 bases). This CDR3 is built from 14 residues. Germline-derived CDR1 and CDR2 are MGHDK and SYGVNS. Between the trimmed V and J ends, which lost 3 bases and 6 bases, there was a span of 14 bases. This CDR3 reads CASSESGKGAEAFF. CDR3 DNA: TGTGCCAGCAGTGAGTCGGGGAAGGGGGCTGAAGCTTTCTTT. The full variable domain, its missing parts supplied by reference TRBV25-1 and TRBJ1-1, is EADIYQTPRYLVIGTGKKITLECSQTMGHDKMYWYQQDPGMELHLIHYSYGVNSTEKGDLSSESTVSRIRTEHFPLTLESARPSHTSQYLCASSESGKGAEAFFGQGTRLTVV.

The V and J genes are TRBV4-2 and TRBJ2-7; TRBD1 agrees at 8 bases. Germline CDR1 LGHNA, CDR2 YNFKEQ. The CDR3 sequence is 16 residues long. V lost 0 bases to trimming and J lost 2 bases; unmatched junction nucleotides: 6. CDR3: CASSQELGTGAYEQYF. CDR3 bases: TGTGCCAGCAGCCAAGAGTTGGGGACAGGCGCCTACGAGCAGTACTTC.

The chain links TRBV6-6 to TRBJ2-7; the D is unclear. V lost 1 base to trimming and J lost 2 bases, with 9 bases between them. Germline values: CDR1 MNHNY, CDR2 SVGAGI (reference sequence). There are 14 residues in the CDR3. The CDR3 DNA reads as TGTGCCAGCAGTTACTACGGGCCACCCTACGAGCAGTACTTC. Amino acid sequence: CASSYYGPPYEQYF.

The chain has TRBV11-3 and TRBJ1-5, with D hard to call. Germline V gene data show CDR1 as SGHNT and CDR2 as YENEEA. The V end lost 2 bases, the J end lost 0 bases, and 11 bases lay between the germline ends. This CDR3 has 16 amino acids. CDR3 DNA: TGTGCCAGCAGCTTAATACAGTCTTATAGCAATCAGCCCCAGCATTTT. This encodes CASSLIQSYSNQPQHF.

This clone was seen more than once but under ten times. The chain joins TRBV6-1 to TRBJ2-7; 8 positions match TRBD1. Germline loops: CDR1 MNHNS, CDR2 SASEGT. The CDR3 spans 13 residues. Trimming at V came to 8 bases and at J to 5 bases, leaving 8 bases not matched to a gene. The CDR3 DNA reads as TGTGCCAGCCGCAGACAGGGGTTGAACGAGCAGTACTTC. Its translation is CASRRQGLNEQYF.

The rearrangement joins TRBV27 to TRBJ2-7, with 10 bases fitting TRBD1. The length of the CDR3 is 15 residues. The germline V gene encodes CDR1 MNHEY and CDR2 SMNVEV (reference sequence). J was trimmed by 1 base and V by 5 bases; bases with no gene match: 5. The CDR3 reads CASSPDRGLSYEQYF. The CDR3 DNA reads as TGTGCCAGCAGTCCAGACAGGGGGCTTTCCTACGAGCAGTACTTC.

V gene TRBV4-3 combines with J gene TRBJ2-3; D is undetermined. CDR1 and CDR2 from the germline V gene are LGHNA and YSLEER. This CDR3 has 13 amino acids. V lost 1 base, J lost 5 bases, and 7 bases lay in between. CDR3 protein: CASSQGPLDTQYF. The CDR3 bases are TGCGCCAGCAGCCAAGGTCCCTTAGATACGCAGTATTTT.

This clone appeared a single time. The CDR3 sequence: CASSVGKGARNSPLHF. The CDR3 DNA sequence: TGTGCCAGCAGTGTAGGTAAAGGGGCTCGCAATTCACCCCTCCACTTT. V usage is TRBV2 and J usage is TRBJ1-6, with TRBD1 as a possible D gene (5 bases). Germline CDR1 reads SNHLY; CDR2 reads FYNNEI. The CDR3 extends over 16 amino acids. V was trimmed by 4 bases and J by 7 bases, leaving 17 bases between them.

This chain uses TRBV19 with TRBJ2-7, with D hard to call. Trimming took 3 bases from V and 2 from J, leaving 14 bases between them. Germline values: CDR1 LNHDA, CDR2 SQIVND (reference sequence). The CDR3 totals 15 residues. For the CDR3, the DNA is TGTGCCAGTAGTATGGGCCAGACCGTCACCTACGAGCAGTACTTC. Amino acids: CASSMGQTVTYEQYF.

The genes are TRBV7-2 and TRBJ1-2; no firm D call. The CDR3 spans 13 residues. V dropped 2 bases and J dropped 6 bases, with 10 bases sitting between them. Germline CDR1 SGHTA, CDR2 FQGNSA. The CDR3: CASSLWAGDGYTF. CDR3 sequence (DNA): TGTGCCAGCAGCTTATGGGCAGGCGATGGCTACACCTTC.

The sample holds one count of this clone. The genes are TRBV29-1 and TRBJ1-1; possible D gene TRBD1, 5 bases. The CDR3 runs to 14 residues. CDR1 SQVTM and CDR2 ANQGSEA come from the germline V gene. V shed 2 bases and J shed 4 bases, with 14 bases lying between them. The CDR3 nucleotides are TGCAGCGTTGAAAAGAGCCCGAGGGGCACTGAAGCTTTCTTT. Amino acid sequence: CSVEKSPRGTEAFF.

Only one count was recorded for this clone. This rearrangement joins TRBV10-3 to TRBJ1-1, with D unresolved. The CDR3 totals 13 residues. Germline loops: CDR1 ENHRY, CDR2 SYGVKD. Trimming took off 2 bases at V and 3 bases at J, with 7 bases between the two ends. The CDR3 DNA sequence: TGTGCCATCAGTGAGGGTCAAGACACTGAAGCTTTCTTT. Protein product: CAISEGQDTEAFF.

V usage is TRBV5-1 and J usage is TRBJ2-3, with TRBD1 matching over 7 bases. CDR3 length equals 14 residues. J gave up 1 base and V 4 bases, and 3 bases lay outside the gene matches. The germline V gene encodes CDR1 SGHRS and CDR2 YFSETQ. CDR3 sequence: CASSPDRGTDTQYF. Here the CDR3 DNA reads TGCGCCAGCAGCCCCGACAGGGGCACAGATACGCAGTATTTT.

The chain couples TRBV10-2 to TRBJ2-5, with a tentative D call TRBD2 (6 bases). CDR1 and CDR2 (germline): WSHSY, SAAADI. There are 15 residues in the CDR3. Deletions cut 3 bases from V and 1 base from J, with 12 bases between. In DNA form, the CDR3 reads TGCGCCAGCAGTGACCCTAGCGACGGCCAAGAGACCCAGTACTTC. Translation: CASSDPSDGQETQYF.

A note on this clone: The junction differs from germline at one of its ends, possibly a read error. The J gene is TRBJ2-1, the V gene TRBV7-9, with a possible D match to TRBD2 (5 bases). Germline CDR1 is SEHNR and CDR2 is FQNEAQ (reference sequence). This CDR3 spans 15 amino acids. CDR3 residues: CASSLGSAIYNEQFF. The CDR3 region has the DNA TGTGCCAGCAGTTTAGGTAGCGCCATTTACAATGAGCAGTTCTTC.

This chain's CDR3 is CASSLVAGVMGDTQYF. The CDR3 DNA reads TGTGCCAGCAGCTTAGTTGCGGGAGTTATGGGAGATACGCAGTATTTT. J is TRBJ2-3 and V is TRBV7-2, with 7 bases matching TRBD2. Germline V gene sequence: CDR1 SGHTA, CDR2 FQGNSA. The CDR3 is 16 residues long. V shed 1 base and J 5 bases; nucleotides not matched to a gene: 9.

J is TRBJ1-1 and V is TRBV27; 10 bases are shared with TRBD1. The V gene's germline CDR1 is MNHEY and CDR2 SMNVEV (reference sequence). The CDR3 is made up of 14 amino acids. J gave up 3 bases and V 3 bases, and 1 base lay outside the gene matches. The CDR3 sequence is CASSLTGGHTEAFF. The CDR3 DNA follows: TGTGCCAGCAGTTTGACAGGGGGCCACACTGAAGCTTTCTTT.

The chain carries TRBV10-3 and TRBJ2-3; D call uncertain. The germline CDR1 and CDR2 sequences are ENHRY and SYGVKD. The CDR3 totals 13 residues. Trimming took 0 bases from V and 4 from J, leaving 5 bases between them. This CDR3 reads CAISESRSDTQYF. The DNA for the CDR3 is TGTGCCATCAGTGAGTCGAGGTCAGATACGCAGTATTTT.

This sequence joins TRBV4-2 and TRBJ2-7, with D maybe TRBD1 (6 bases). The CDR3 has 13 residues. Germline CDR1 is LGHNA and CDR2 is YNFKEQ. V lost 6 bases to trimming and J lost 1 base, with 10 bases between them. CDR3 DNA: TGTGCCAGCAGTCGGGACAAATCCTACGAGCAGTACTTC. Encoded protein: CASSRDKSYEQYF.

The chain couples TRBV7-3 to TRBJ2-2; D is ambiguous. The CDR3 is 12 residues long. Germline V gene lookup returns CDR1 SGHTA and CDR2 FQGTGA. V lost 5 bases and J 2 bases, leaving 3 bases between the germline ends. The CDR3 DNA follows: TGTGCCAGCAGCCGAAACACCGGGGAGCTGTTTTTT. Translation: CASSRNTGELFF.

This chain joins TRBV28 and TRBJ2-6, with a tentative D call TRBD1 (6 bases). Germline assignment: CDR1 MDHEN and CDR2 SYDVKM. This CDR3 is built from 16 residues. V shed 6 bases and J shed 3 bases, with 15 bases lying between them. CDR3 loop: CASRGPDRSGANVLTF. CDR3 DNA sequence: TGTGCCAGCAGGGGACCGGACAGAAGTGGGGCCAACGTCCTGACTTTC.

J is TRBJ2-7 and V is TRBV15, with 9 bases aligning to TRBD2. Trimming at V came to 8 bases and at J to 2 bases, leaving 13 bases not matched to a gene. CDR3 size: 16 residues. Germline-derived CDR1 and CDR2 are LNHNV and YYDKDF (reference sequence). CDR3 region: CATSKIPGLATYEQYF. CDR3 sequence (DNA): TGTGCCACCTCAAAGATACCCGGACTAGCGACCTACGAGCAGTACTTC.

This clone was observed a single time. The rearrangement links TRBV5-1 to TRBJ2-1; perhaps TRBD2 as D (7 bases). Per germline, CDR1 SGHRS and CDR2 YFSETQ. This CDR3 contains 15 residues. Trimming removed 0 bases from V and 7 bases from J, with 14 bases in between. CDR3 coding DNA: TGCGCCAGCAGCTTGGGAGGGGGAGGGCGAAATGAGCAGTTCTTC. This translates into CASSLGGGGRNEQFF.

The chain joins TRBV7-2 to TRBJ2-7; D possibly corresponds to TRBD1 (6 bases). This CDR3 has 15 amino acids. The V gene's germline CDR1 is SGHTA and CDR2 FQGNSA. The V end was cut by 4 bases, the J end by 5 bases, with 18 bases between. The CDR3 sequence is CASSSHTGFRNEQYF. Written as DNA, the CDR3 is TGTGCCAGCAGCTCTCACACAGGGTTTCGGAACGAGCAGTACTTC.

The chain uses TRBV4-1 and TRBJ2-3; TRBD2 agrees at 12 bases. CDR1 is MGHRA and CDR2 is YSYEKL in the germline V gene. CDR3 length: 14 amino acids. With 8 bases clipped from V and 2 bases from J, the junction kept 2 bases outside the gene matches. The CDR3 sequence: CASGLAGPTDTQYF. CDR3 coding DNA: TGCGCCAGCGGACTAGCGGGACCCACAGATACGCAGTATTTT.

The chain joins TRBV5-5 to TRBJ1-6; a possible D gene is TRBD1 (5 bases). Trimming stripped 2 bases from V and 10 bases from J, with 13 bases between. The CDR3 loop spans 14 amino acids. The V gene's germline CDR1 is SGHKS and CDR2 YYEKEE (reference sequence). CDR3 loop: CASSLWQGDSPLHF. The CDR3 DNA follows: TGTGCCAGCAGCTTATGGCAGGGAGACTCACCCCTCCACTTT.